This T cell receptor (beta chain) came from a study of low-dose radiotherapy and immunotherapy resistance in tumors. Study background: Once cycle 1 day 1 began, patients took oral aspirin 300 mg daily for four cycles.

Priming of first-strand cDNA relied on TRAV- and TRBV-specific primers (covering alpha and beta chains). A roughly 20-cycle PCR with a constant-region primer and V-primer adapter amplified TCRs. TCRdb reprocessed the reads with MiXCR, giving one entry per CDR3 protein. Of under 90,000 distinct CDR3 sequences listed, approximately 31% are singletons. Ten or more counts support this clonotype. CDR1 is LNHDA, CDR2 SQIVND, per germline (reference sequence). The CDR3 covers 14 residues. With 2 bases removed from V and 9 bases from J, the gap between germline ends came to 14 bases. The time point was: before trial treatment.

The V and J genes are TRBV19 and TRBJ2-1, with D possibly matching TRBD2 (6 bases). The specimen was PBMCs, collected before treatment. The source of this sequence is a female donor with ovarian cancer. The CDR3 coding sequence is TGTGCCAGTAGTATACCGGGGGTAAGGTTTGAGCAGTTCTTC. Translated: CASSIPGVRFEQFF.